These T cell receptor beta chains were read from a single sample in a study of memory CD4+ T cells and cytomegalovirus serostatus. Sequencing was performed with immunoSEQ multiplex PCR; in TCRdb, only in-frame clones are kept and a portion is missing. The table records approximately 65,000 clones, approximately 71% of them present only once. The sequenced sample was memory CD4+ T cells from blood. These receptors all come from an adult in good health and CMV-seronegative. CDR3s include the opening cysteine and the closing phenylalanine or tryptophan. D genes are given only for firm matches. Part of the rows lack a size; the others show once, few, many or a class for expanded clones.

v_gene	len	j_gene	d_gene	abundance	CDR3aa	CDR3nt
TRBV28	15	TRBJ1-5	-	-	CASSLIRQDPQPQHF	TGTGCCAGCAGTTTAATACGACAGGATCCTCAGCCCCAGCATTTT
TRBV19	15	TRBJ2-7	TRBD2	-	CASRPLAGDSYEQYF	TGTGCCAGTCGCCCCTTAGCGGGGGACTCCTACGAGCAGTACTTC
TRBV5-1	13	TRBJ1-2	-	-	CASSQGANYGYTF	TGCGCCAGCAGCCAGGGAGCTAACTATGGCTACACCTTC
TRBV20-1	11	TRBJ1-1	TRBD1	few	CSATDRGLAFF	TGCAGTGCTACCGACAGGGGTTTAGCTTTCTTT
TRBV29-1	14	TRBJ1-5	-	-	CSVETAYFPQPQHF	TGCAGCGTAGAAACGGCGTATTTTCCACAGCCCCAGCATTTT
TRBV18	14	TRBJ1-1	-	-	CASSRGEGSTEAFF	TGTGCCAGCTCCCGCGGGGAGGGGAGCACTGAAGCTTTCTTT
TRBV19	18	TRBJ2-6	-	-	CASGYGAYLGPGANVLTF	TGTGCCAGTGGCTACGGGGCCTACCTGGGTCCTGGGGCCAACGTCCTGACTTTC
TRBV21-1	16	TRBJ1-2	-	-	CASSKVAGAGGYGYTF	TGTGCCAGCAGCAAAGTTGCAGGGGCCGGGGGCTATGGCTACACCTTC
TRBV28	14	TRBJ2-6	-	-	CASSSISGANVLTF	TGTGCCAGCAGTTCAATCTCTGGGGCCAACGTCCTGACTTTC
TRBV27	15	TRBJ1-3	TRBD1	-	CASSLQGASGNTIYF	TGTGCCAGCAGTTTACAGGGGGCTTCTGGAAACACCATATATTTT
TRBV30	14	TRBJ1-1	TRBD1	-	CAWSTGQGATEAFF	TGTGCCTGGAGTACGGGACAGGGGGCGACTGAAGCTTTCTTT
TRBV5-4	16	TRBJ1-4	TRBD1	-	CASSVRQGTTNEKLFF	TGTGCCAGCAGCGTGAGACAGGGAACAACTAATGAAAAACTGTTTTTT
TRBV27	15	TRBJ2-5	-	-	CASSLSYSTGETQYF	TGTGCCAGCAGTTTATCGTATTCTACCGGGGAGACCCAGTACTTC
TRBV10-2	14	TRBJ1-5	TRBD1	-	CASRKGTGNQPQHF	TGCGCCAGCAGAAAGGGGACAGGTAATCAGCCCCAGCATTTT
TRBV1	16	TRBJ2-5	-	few	CTSSQSSGSGGETQYF	TGCACCAGCAGCCAAAGTAGCGGGAGCGGGGGAGAGACCCAGTACTTC
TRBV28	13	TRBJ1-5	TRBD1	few	CASSDRVNQPQHF	TGTGCCAGCAGTGACAGGGTTAATCAGCCCCAGCATTTT
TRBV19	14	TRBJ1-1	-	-	CASSIGRSNTEAFF	TGTGCCAGTAGTATTGGCAGGAGTAACACTGAAGCTTTCTTT
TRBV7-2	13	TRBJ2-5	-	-	CASSLGGQETQYF	TGTGCCAGCAGCTTAGGAGGACAAGAGACCCAGTACTTC
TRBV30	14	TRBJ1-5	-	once	CAWSVGVGNQPQHF	TGTGCCTGGAGTGTTGGGGTAGGGAATCAGCCCCAGCATTTT
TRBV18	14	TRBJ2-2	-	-	CASSRQQNTGELFF	TGTGCCAGCTCACGACAACAGAACACCGGGGAGCTGTTTTTT
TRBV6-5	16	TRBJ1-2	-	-	CASSYRPLLANYGYTF	TGTGCCAGCAGTTACCGGCCTCTTCTAGCTAACTATGGCTACACCTTC
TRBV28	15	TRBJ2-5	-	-	CASSLLSGNEETQYF	TGTGCCAGCAGTTTATTATCAGGGAATGAAGAGACCCAGTACTTC
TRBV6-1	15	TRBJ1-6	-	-	CASQGTGLNNSPLHF	TGTGCCAGCCAGGGAACAGGGCTTAATAATTCACCCCTCCACTTT
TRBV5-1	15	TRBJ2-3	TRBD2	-	CASSLEAGVGDTQYF	TGCGCCAGCAGCTTAGAAGCGGGAGTTGGAGATACGCAGTATTTT
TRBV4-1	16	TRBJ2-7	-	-	CASSNLGRDSTYEQYF	TGCGCCAGCAGCAACTTAGGCCGGGACTCCACCTACGAGCAGTACTTC
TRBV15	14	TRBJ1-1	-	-	CATSRKGGETEAFF	TGTGCCACCAGCAGAAAGGGAGGGGAGACTGAAGCTTTCTTT
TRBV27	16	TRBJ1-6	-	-	CASSLGAGKIRSPLHF	TGTGCCAGCAGTTTAGGCGCAGGGAAGATTAGGTCACCCCTCCACTTT
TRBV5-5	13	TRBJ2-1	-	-	CASSLIGGNEQFF	TGTGCCAGCAGCTTGATTGGGGGAAATGAGCAGTTCTTC
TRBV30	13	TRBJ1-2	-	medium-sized	CACSGGGGHGYTF	TGTGCCTGCTCCGGAGGGGGGGGTCATGGCTACACCTTC
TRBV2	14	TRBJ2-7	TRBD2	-	CASSEAGADYEQYF	TGTGCCAGCAGTGAGGCGGGAGCAGACTACGAGCAGTACTTC
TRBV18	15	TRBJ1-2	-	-	CASSPRSDPDGGYTF	TGTGCCAGCTCACCACGTAGTGATCCTGATGGTGGCTACACCTTC
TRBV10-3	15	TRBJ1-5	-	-	CAISESGSRHQPQHF	TGTGCCATCAGTGAGTCGGGTAGTAGACATCAGCCCCAGCATTTT
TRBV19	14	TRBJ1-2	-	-	CASSLGLTAEGYTF	TGTGCCAGCTCTTTGGGGCTTACCGCGGAGGGCTACACCTTC